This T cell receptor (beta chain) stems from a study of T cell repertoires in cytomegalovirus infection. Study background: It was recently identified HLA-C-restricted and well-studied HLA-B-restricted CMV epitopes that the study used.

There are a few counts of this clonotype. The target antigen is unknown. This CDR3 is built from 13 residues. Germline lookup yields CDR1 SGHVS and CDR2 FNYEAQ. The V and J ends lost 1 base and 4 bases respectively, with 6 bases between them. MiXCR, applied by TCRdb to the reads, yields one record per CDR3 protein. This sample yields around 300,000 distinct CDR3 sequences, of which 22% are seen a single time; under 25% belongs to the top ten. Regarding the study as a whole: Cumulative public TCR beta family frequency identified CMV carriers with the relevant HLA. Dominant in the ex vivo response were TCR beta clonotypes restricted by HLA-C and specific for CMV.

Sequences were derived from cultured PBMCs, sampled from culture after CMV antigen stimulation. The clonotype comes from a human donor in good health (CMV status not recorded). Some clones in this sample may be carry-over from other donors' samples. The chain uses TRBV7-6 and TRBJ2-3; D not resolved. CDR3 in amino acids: CASSLVHPDTQYF. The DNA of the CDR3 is TGTGCCAGCAGCTTAGTGCATCCAGATACGCAGTATTTT.